Listed below are T cell receptor beta chains from one sample, sequenced in a study of blood T cell repertoires in COVID-19. The data were produced by immunoSEQ multiplex PCR, yet TCRdb's version contains in-frame clones alone and is incomplete. This sample carries 150,000 to 250,000 clones, 87% of them seen once, and the ten largest clones take 2% to 2.5%. Sequences were obtained from PBMCs or T cells enriched from blood (not recorded which). The receptors shown here come from a woman aged 25-40 years who had recovered from COVID-19. Each CDR3 is given without its conserved first and last residue.

j_gene,v_gene,CDR3aa
TRBJ2-1,TRBV11-3,ASSQTSYGIGEQF
TRBJ2-5,TRBV7-3,ASSLTSGGVQETQY
TRBJ1-5,TRBV24-1,ATSDKGGNNQPQH
TRBJ1-2,TRBV29-1,SVRTGTEYGYT
TRBJ2-7,TRBV5-1,ASSPAPGLNTYEQY
TRBJ1-2,TRBV18,ASSPRDTRVPTPYGYT
TRBJ2-3,TRBV4-3,ASSQESLTAGGLY
TRBJ2-7,TRBV6-4,ASTPLGLAPYEQY
TRBJ2-7,TRBV11-3,ASSLEGTGYEQY
TRBJ2-2,TRBV9,ASSLVAGGHGELF
TRBJ2-1,TRBV9,ASSVGTSGIYKQF
TRBJ1-1,TRBV24-1,ATRPTGGDGSTEAF